This entry lists 14 T cell receptor beta chains sequenced from one sample in a study of CD8 T cells in Susac syndrome. RNA was extracted with the RNeasy kit, and a quantity of about 0.45 to 1 ug was reverse transcribed using random hexamers. In TCRdb, the immunoSEQ multiplex PCR reads were re-called with MiXCR into one record per CDR3 protein. The data hold roughly 120,000 distinct CDR3 sequences, with just over 90% observed a single time. The material sequenced was CD8+ T cells from PBMCs. Source of these receptors: a human donor with multiple sclerosis.

The V call is TRBV9, the J call TRBJ1-5; no clear D gene. The CDR3 is 15 residues long. Trimming shortened V by 0 bases and J by 0 bases, and 7 bases separated the two germline ends. Per the germline V gene, CDR1 is SGDLS and CDR2 is YYNGEE. The CDR3: CASSVGWSSNQPQHF. As DNA, the CDR3 is TGTGCCAGCAGCGTAGGCTGGAGTAGCAATCAGCCCCAGCATTTT.

The CDR3 reads CASSSRQLVGSPLHF. CDR3 sequence (DNA): TGTGCCAGCAGCTCTCGACAGTTAGTTGGTTCACCCCTCCACTTT. The V call is TRBV13, the J call TRBJ1-6, with D perhaps TRBD1 (5 bases). Trimming cost V 4 bases and J 9 bases, with 16 bases left between them. This CDR3 contains 15 residues. Germline V gene lookup returns CDR1 PRHDT and CDR2 FYEKMQ (reference sequence).

The sample holds one count of this clonotype. Sequence at one end of the junction differs from germline and may be a read error. The rearrangement uses TRBV30 and TRBJ1-1, with D unclear. CDR1 and CDR2 from the germline V gene are GTSNPN and SVGIG (reference sequence). This CDR3 spans 12 amino acids. CDR3 sequence reads: CAGRVEGTEAFF. The CDR3 nucleotides read TGTGCCGGGAGGGTGGAAGGAACTGAAGCTTTCTTT.

This chain connects TRBV5-1 to TRBJ2-7; TRBD1 matches 9 bases. J lost 3 bases, V lost 3 bases, and 4 bases had no gene match. Germline loops: CDR1 SGHRS, CDR2 YFSETQ. The CDR3 is 14 residues long. The CDR3 loop is CASSYGTGNYEQYV. CDR3 DNA: TGCGCCAGCAGCTACGGGACAGGGAACTACGAGCAGTACGTC.

This clonotype was observed once. V gene TRBV6-5 combines with J gene TRBJ2-1; TRBD2 aligns across 7 bases. Germline CDR1 reads MNHEY; CDR2 reads SVGAGI. This CDR3 has 15 residues. The V and J ends lost 5 bases and 8 bases, in that order; junction bases with no gene match: 12. This chain's CDR3 is CASSPWTRGADEQFF. The CDR3 DNA reads as TGTGCCAGCAGTCCGTGGACTAGAGGGGCAGATGAGCAGTTCTTC.

J is TRBJ2-1 and V is TRBV27; 7 nucleotides match TRBD1. V trimming: 5 bases; J trimming: 4 bases; junction bases outside the gene matches: 8. In germline, CDR1 is MNHEY, CDR2 SMNVEV (reference sequence). CDR3 size: 15 residues. CDR3: CASSADRREYNEQFF. CDR3 DNA sequence: TGTGCCAGCAGTGCGGACAGGAGAGAGTACAATGAGCAGTTCTTC.

This chain connects TRBV29-1 to TRBJ2-5; 8 bases match TRBD2. CDR3 length: 15 amino acids. Unmatched junction bases numbered 13, after V lost 5 bases and J lost 5 bases. Germline V CDR1 and CDR2: SQVTM, ANQGSEA. CDR3 region: CSVSLAGLLGETQYF. The CDR3 DNA sequence: TGCAGCGTTAGTCTAGCGGGTCTACTCGGGGAGACCCAGTACTTC.

The chain recombines TRBV6-9 with TRBJ2-1; D call uncertain. With 0 bases removed from V and 10 bases from J, the gap between germline ends came to 10 bases. Germline assignment: CDR1 MNHGY and CDR2 SVAAGI. CDR3 length: 13 residues. Written as DNA, the CDR3 is TGTGCCAGCAGTTATTCCGAAGATGGAGAGCAGTTCTTC. Protein product: CASSYSEDGEQFF.

CDR3 sequence: CASSLGVAGGRADTQYF. The CDR3 DNA sequence: TGTGCCAGCAGCTTAGGGGTAGCGGGGGGGCGGGCAGATACGCAGTATTTT. The V gene is TRBV13, the J gene TRBJ2-3; 11 bases fit TRBD2. Germline assignment: CDR1 PRHDT and CDR2 FYEKMQ (reference sequence). Losses at the gene ends were 0 bases for V and 4 bases for J; bases not matched to a gene: 6. The CDR3 sequence is 17 residues long.

This chain links TRBV30 with TRBJ2-1; 9 bases line up with TRBD1. The CDR3 has 13 residues. In germline, CDR1 is GTSNPN, CDR2 SVGIG (reference sequence). The ends lost 8 bases at V and 8 bases at J; junction bases unmatched: 10. Here the CDR3 reads CAGRTGVVDEQFF. CDR3 bases: TGTGCCGGCCGGACAGGGGTAGTCGATGAGCAGTTCTTC.

This clonotype was picked up one time. V gene TRBV6-1 combines with J gene TRBJ1-5; D perhaps matches TRBD1 (6 bases). CDR1 MNHNS and CDR2 SASEGT come from the germline V gene. With 6 bases removed from V and 3 bases from J, the gap between germline ends came to 12 bases. The CDR3 extends over 14 amino acids. The CDR3 here is CASRDGQSNQPQHF. The CDR3 DNA follows: TGTGCCAGCAGGGATGGACAGTCCAATCAGCCCCAGCATTTT.

This chain joins TRBV5-1 and TRBJ2-5; possibly TRBD1 for D (7 bases). Trimming removed 1 base at V and 5 bases at J, with 15 bases between. The CDR3 totals 15 residues. Germline V gene lookup returns CDR1 SGHRS and CDR2 YFSETQ. The CDR3 protein is CASSLFGQGGETQYF. The DNA of the CDR3 is TGCGCCAGCAGCTTGTTTGGCCAGGGGGGCGAGACCCAGTACTTC.

The rearrangement joins TRBV27 to TRBJ2-3; D may be TRBD2 (6 bases). Trimming stripped 6 bases from V and 4 bases from J, with 20 bases between. The germline gives CDR1 MNHEY, CDR2 SMNVEV (reference sequence). The CDR3 covers 16 residues. CDR3 nucleotide sequence: TGTGCCAGCAGCACGACTAGTGTAGGCGTCTCAGATACGCAGTATTTT. This encodes CASSTTSVGVSDTQYF.

The rearrangement uses TRBV7-2 and TRBJ2-3, with a weak D call TRBD1 (6 bases). V lost 0 bases to trimming and J lost 1 base, with 14 bases between them. The CDR3 runs to 17 residues. Germline loops: CDR1 SGHTA, CDR2 FQGNSA. The DNA for the CDR3 is TGTGCCAGCAGCTTAGCGCCAGGCAGGGGCGGCACAGATACGCAGTATTTT. Its protein product is CASSLAPGRGGTDTQYF.